These 11 T cell receptor beta chains share one sample of origin, sequenced in a study of blood T cell repertoires in COVID-19. Sequencing used immunoSEQ multiplex PCR; TCRdb keeps in-frame clones, though not all of them. The sample has roughly 120,000 clones, under 90% seen once. What was sequenced was peripheral blood. These receptors were obtained from a woman between 55 and 75 years old with acute or convalescent COVID-19.

Here the CDR3 DNA reads TGTGCCACCAGTGAGCCCGGGACAGAGAAGATCTATGGCTACACCTTC. Its protein product is CATSEPGTEKIYGYTF. This rearrangement joins TRBV24-1 to TRBJ1-2; the match to TRBD1 covers 7 bases. Germline V gives CDR1 KGHDR, CDR2 SFDVKD. V shed 4 bases and J 4 bases; nucleotides not matched to a gene: 11. This CDR3 spans 16 amino acids.

The rearrangement joins TRBV19 to TRBJ1-2; 7 bases map to TRBD1. The CDR3 totals 13 residues. CDR1 and CDR2 from the germline V gene are LNHDA and SQIVND (reference sequence). With V trimmed by 3 bases and J by 8 bases, 6 bases remained unmatched. The CDR3 region has the DNA TGTGCCAGTAGTATGGGGACAGCCCTCGGCTACACCTTC. It encodes CASSMGTALGYTF.

The chain's CDR3 is CSGTGRGGYTF. The CDR3 DNA sequence: TGCAGTGGTACGGGTAGAGGGGGCTACACCTTC. The rearrangement uses TRBV20-1 and TRBJ1-2; D is ambiguous. V gave up 7 bases and J gave up 8 bases, with 14 bases separating them. This CDR3 is built from 11 residues. The germline V gene has CDR1 DFQATT and CDR2 SNEGSKA (reference sequence).

This chain joins TRBV10-1 and TRBJ1-1; 8 bases line up with TRBD1. Trimming at V came to 3 bases and at J to 1 base, leaving 1 base not matched to a gene. The germline V gene encodes CDR1 WNHNN and CDR2 SYGVQD (reference sequence). The length of the CDR3 is 14 residues. CDR3: CASSEGTGNTEAFF. CDR3 sequence (DNA): TGCGCCAGCAGTGAAGGGACAGGGAACACTGAAGCTTTCTTT.

The CDR3: CASSLESSYNEQFF. DNA of the CDR3: TGCGCCAGCAGCTTGGAGAGCTCCTACAATGAGCAGTTCTTC. The chain joins TRBV5-1 to TRBJ2-1, with D unresolved. Germline-derived CDR1 and CDR2 are SGHRS and YFSETQ. This CDR3 is 14 amino acids long. Trimming removed 0 bases from V and 0 bases from J, with 4 bases in between. Full variable domain (outside the CDR3, taken from reference TRBV5-1 and TRBJ2-1): KAGVTQTPRYLIKTRGQQVTLSCSPISGHRSVSWYQQTPGQGLQFLFEYFSETQRNKGNFPGRFSGRQFSNSRSEMNVSTLELGDSALYLCASSLESSYNEQFFGPGTRLTVL.

This clone showed up just once. The chain combines TRBV7-9 with TRBJ1-1; 10 bases are shared with TRBD1. In germline, CDR1 is SEHNR, CDR2 FQNEAQ (reference sequence). With V trimmed by 6 bases and J by 6 bases, 7 bases remained unmatched. The CDR3 is 14 residues long. Here the CDR3 DNA reads TGTGCCAGCAGTCGCGGGACAGGGGTCCCTGAAGCTTTCTTT. Protein product: CASSRGTGVPEAFF.

The J gene is TRBJ2-1, the V gene TRBV19, with D tentatively TRBD1 (5 bases). V was shortened by 4 bases and J by 0 bases, with 13 bases between the two germline ends. This CDR3 region has 16 residues. Germline CDR1 and CDR2: LNHDA and SQIVND (reference sequence). The CDR3 is CASSTPTASSYNEQFF. For the CDR3, the DNA is TGTGCCAGTAGTACCCCGACAGCAAGCTCCTACAATGAGCAGTTCTTC.

This sequence joins TRBV24-1 and TRBJ2-3, with 7 bases identical to TRBD2. CDR1 is KGHDR, CDR2 SFDVKD, per germline. The J segment lost 4 bases and the V segment lost 5 bases, leaving 11 bases of the junction unmatched. CDR3 length: 16 amino acids. The CDR3 sequence: CATSGLTSAQADTQYF. The CDR3 coding sequence is TGTGCCACCAGTGGCTTAACTAGCGCACAAGCAGATACGCAGTATTTT.

The chain employs TRBV5-5 and TRBJ1-5, with D perhaps matching TRBD1 (6 bases). Trimming removed 0 bases at V and 3 bases at J, with 13 bases between. CDR1 and CDR2 (germline): SGHKS, YYEKEE (reference sequence). This CDR3 has 16 residues. CDR3 bases: TGTGCCAGCAGCTTGGTGGCTGGACAGTTCAATCAGCCCCAGCATTTT. Its protein is CASSLVAGQFNQPQHF.

This clone showed up just a few times. V gene TRBV6-5 combines with J gene TRBJ1-1; TRBD1 matches at 8 bases. The CDR3 extends over 15 amino acids. Germline CDR1 is MNHEY and CDR2 is SVGAGI. V gave up 4 bases and J gave up 1 base; unmatched junction bases: 5. The DNA for the CDR3 is TGTGCCAGCAGTTTCCGGGACAGGACGAACACTGAAGCTTTCTTT. Protein product: CASSFRDRTNTEAFF.

The genes are TRBV7-3 and TRBJ1-1, with D possibly TRBD1 on 5 matching bases. V was clipped by 5 bases and J by 5 bases, with 18 bases between them. The CDR3 is 15 amino acids. Germline assignment: CDR1 SGHTA and CDR2 FQGTGA. The CDR3 spells CASSPLGGVETEAFF. CDR3 nucleotide sequence: TGTGCCAGCAGCCCCTTGGGGGGGGTGGAAACTGAAGCTTTCTTT.